One and the same sample provided the 22 T cell receptor beta chains below, sequenced in a study of blood T cell repertoires in COVID-19. The method was immunoSEQ multiplex PCR; TCRdb's version includes in-frame clones alone and lacks a portion of them. The repertoire holds some 120,000 clones, with 70% to 75% as singletons. Sequenced input: peripheral blood. The origin of the receptors is an elderly man with COVID-19, enrolled during active disease.

This clone was recorded only once. V gene TRBV28 combines with J gene TRBJ1-5; 7 bases match TRBD1. Germline V CDR1 and CDR2: MDHEN, SYDVKM. Germline trimming cut 6 bases from V and 6 bases from J; bases unmatched to any gene: 14. The CDR3 sequence is 16 residues long. The CDR3 sequence: CASSSHLGQVTQPQHF. CDR3 in DNA: TGTGCCAGCAGCTCTCATCTCGGACAGGTCACTCAGCCCCAGCATTTT. Complete variable domain (other parts from reference TRBV28 and TRBJ1-5): DVKVTQSSRYLVKRTGEKVFLECVQDMDHENMFWYRQDPGLGLRLIYFSYDVKMKEKGDIPEGYSVSREKKERFSLILESASTNQTSMYLCASSSHLGQVTQPQHFGDGTRLSIL.

This chain uses TRBV28 with TRBJ2-1; D not certain. Germline lookup yields CDR1 MDHEN and CDR2 SYDVKM. The CDR3 loop spans 14 amino acids. V gave up 3 bases and J gave up 8 bases, with 14 bases separating them. CDR3 bases: TGTGCCAGCAGTTTCCCTCTTTTAGTCGATGAGCAGTTCTTC. Protein product: CASSFPLLVDEQFF.

The gene calls are TRBV4-1 and TRBJ1-2; the D gene is possibly TRBD1 (5 bases). This CDR3 has 16 residues. V lost 5 bases, J lost 8 bases, and 24 bases lay in between. Germline V lookup: CDR1 MGHRA, CDR2 YSYEKL. The CDR3 reads CASSASQGISRSGYTF. The CDR3 DNA reads as TGCGCCAGCAGCGCATCTCAGGGAATCAGTCGGTCCGGCTACACCTTC.

The gene calls are TRBV5-1 and TRBJ1-5, with D unclear. This CDR3 comprises 14 residues. Germline loops: CDR1 SGHRS, CDR2 YFSETQ. Trimming stripped 0 bases from V and 4 bases from J, with 8 bases between. This CDR3 reads CASSLDAANQPQHF. CDR3 nucleotide sequence: TGCGCCAGCAGCTTGGATGCGGCGAATCAGCCCCAGCATTTT.

The V and J genes are TRBV7-9 and TRBJ1-6; tentatively, D is TRBD1 (5 bases). The CDR3 sequence is 16 residues long. In germline, CDR1 is SEHNR, CDR2 FQNEAQ (reference sequence). Trimming pared 5 bases from V and 6 bases from J, leaving 17 bases between. The DNA for the CDR3 is TGTGCCAGCAGCCCCCGTCTGTCGGGGGGTAATTCACCCCTCCACTTT. This encodes CASSPRLSGGNSPLHF.

The chain couples TRBV3-1 (or the pseudogene TRBV3-2) to TRBJ2-3, with D hard to call. The CDR3 has 14 amino acids. CDR1 and CDR2 (germline): LGHDT, YNNKEL (reference sequence). Trimming stripped 2 bases from V and 4 bases from J, with 10 bases between. The CDR3 protein is CASSQQVLSDTQYF. Written as DNA, the CDR3 is TGTGCCAGCAGCCAACAGGTACTCTCAGATACGCAGTATTTT.

The chain joins TRBV6-2 or TRBV6-3 to TRBJ2-3, with 7 bases lining up with TRBD2. The germline V gene encodes CDR1 MNHEY and CDR2 SVGEGT. This CDR3 is 14 amino acids long. V lost 6 bases and J lost 5; bases outside the gene matches: 8. The CDR3 reads CASSLTSNIDTQYF. The CDR3 DNA reads as TGTGCCAGCAGCCTGACTAGCAACATAGATACGCAGTATTTT.

J is TRBJ2-3 and V is TRBV21-1; TRBD1 was called by the table and not checked on the DNA. TRBV21-1 is a recognized pseudogene. The CDR3 runs to 14 residues. The DNA for the CDR3 is TGTGCCAGCTCGTCACAGGGGGACACAGATACGCAGTATTTT. Protein product: CASSSQGDTDTQYF.

This clone was counted once. The J gene is TRBJ1-5, the V gene TRBV19; D unclear. V was pared by 0 bases and J by 0 bases, with 15 bases between. Germline assignment: CDR1 LNHDA and CDR2 SQIVND (reference sequence). The CDR3 length is 18 residues. This CDR3 reads CASSIDLETPYSNQPQHF. The DNA of the CDR3 is TGTGCCAGTAGTATAGATCTTGAGACACCTTATAGCAATCAGCCCCAGCATTTT. Full variable domain (rest looked up from reference TRBV19 and TRBJ1-5): DGGITQSPKYLFRKEGQNVTLSCEQNLNHDAMYWYRQDPGQGLRLIYYSQIVNDFQKGDIAEGYSVSREKKESFPLTVTSAQKNPTAFYLCASSIDLETPYSNQPQHFGDGTRLSIL.

This sequence joins TRBV30 and TRBJ2-4, with D possibly matching TRBD2 (5 bases). CDR3 length: 14 amino acids. Germline CDR1 is GTSNPN and CDR2 is SVGIG (reference sequence). The CDR3 reads CAAEGPSAKNIQYF. CDR3 DNA: TGTGCTGCAGAGGGCCCATCAGCCAAAAACATTCAGTACTTC.

The chain uses TRBV20-1 and TRBJ1-2; 7 bases map to TRBD1. Germline V CDR1 and CDR2: DFQATT, SNEGSKA (reference sequence). The V gene end was trimmed by 7 bases and the J gene end by 6 bases; junction bases not matched to a gene: 5. The CDR3 extends over 11 amino acids. The CDR3 protein is CSGTGIDGYTF. The DNA of the CDR3 is TGCAGTGGGACAGGAATCGATGGCTACACCTTC.

Only one count was recorded for this clone. CDR3 in amino acids: CASSPGSEGTRGYTF. CDR3 coding DNA: TGTGCCAGCAGCCCCGGCTCAGAAGGAACTAGGGGCTACACCTTC. The chain is built from TRBV28 and TRBJ1-2, with D unclear. Germline V gene data show CDR1 as MDHEN and CDR2 as SYDVKM. This CDR3 comprises 15 residues. Trimming removed 6 bases from V and 8 bases from J, with 22 bases in between.

A note on this clone: One junction end disagrees with the germline gene, perhaps due to a read error. This chain uses TRBV6-5 with TRBJ2-7; 9 bases map to TRBD1. The CDR3 consists of 15 residues. Germline values: CDR1 MNHEY, CDR2 SVGAGI. This CDR3 reads CASRYAGTGTYEQYF. The CDR3 DNA sequence: TGTGCCAGCCGTTACGCCGGGACAGGGACCTACGAGCAGTACTTC.

The chain uses TRBV28 and TRBJ1-2, with TRBD1 identical over 8 bases. The V gene end was trimmed by 7 bases and the J gene end by 2 bases; junction bases not matched to a gene: 9. The CDR3 length is 15 residues. Germline lookup yields CDR1 MDHEN and CDR2 SYDVKM. CDR3 sequence reads: CASNRAGQGNYGYTF. In nucleotides, the CDR3 is TGTGCCAGCAATCGGGCCGGACAGGGCAACTATGGCTACACCTTC.

This chain uses TRBV5-1 with TRBJ2-1, with a possible D match to TRBD2 (6 bases). The V end was cut by 7 bases, the J end by 10 bases, with 18 bases between. The CDR3 covers 13 residues. From germline, CDR1 is SGHRS and CDR2 YFSETQ. The CDR3, as DNA: TGCGCCAGCGGGACTCTTCAACCGGGGGAGCAGTTCTTC. Translated: CASGTLQPGEQFF.

The chain carries TRBV28 and TRBJ2-1; D not resolved. Germline assignment: CDR1 MDHEN and CDR2 SYDVKM. The CDR3 has 12 residues. With 6 bases removed from V and 1 base from J, the gap between germline ends came to 4 bases. Here the CDR3 reads CASSQSYNEQFF. CDR3 bases: TGTGCCAGCAGCCAGTCCTACAATGAGCAGTTCTTC. Filled out from reference TRBV28 and TRBJ2-1, the complete variable domain reads DVKVTQSSRYLVKRTGEKVFLECVQDMDHENMFWYRQDPGLGLRLIYFSYDVKMKEKGDIPEGYSVSREKKERFSLILESASTNQTSMYLCASSQSYNEQFFGPGTRLTVL.

Written as DNA, the CDR3 is TGTGCCAGCAGCCAAGGGGCAGGCGAGCAGTACTTC. Translated, it gives CASSQGAGEQYF. The V and J genes are TRBV4-2 and TRBJ2-7; D is unresolved. Trimming cost V 1 base and J 6 bases, with 7 bases left between them. Germline CDR1 is LGHNA and CDR2 is YNFKEQ. The CDR3 spans 12 residues.

V gene TRBV7-9 combines with J gene TRBJ1-1; D unresolved. There are 12 residues in the CDR3. The germline gives CDR1 SEHNR, CDR2 FQNEAQ (reference sequence). Trimming took 8 bases from V and 1 from J, leaving 8 bases between them. CDR3 sequence: CASAAGNTEAFF. In DNA, the CDR3 is TGTGCCAGCGCGGCCGGGAACACTGAAGCTTTCTTT.

The rearrangement joins TRBV4-2 to TRBJ2-3, with 9 bases fitting TRBD2. The germline gives CDR1 LGHNA, CDR2 YNFKEQ. The J segment lost 6 bases and the V segment lost 3 bases, leaving 10 bases of the junction unmatched. The length of the CDR3 is 16 residues. CDR3 sequence (DNA): TGTGCCAGCAGCCACGGAGGCGGGAGGGTGGGTGATACGCAGTATTTT. Encoded protein: CASSHGGGRVGDTQYF.

This chain uses TRBV14 with TRBJ2-6; no clear D gene. In germline, CDR1 is SGHDN, CDR2 FVKESK. Between the trimmed V and J ends, which lost 8 bases and 1 base, there was a span of 6 bases. The CDR3 runs 13 residues. The CDR3 DNA sequence: TGTGCCAGCGCCGGGTCTGGGGCCAACGTCCTGACTTTC. It translates to CASAGSGANVLTF.

This clone was detected many times. The J gene is TRBJ2-2, the V gene TRBV19; 8 bases are a match to TRBD1. V trimming: 6 bases; J trimming: 5 bases; junction bases outside the gene matches: 5. Per germline, CDR1 LNHDA and CDR2 SQIVND (reference sequence). This CDR3 has 14 residues. The CDR3 spells CASSRQGRTGELFF. The CDR3 DNA sequence: TGTGCCAGTAGCCGACAGGGGAGGACCGGGGAGCTGTTTTTT. Combining the CDR3 with reference TRBV19 and TRBJ2-2 gives the whole variable domain DGGITQSPKYLFRKEGQNVTLSCEQNLNHDAMYWYRQDPGQGLRLIYYSQIVNDFQKGDIAEGYSVSREKKESFPLTVTSAQKNPTAFYLCASSRQGRTGELFFGEGSRLTVL.

The chain uses TRBV19 and TRBJ1-1; TRBD1 matches 10 bases. V gave up 5 bases and J gave up 4 bases; unmatched junction bases: 4. Germline V gene data show CDR1 as LNHDA and CDR2 as SQIVND (reference sequence). This CDR3 spans 14 amino acids. This CDR3 is CASSEDRGVTEAFF. In DNA form, the CDR3 reads TGTGCCAGTAGTGAGGACAGGGGGGTCACTGAAGCTTTCTTT.